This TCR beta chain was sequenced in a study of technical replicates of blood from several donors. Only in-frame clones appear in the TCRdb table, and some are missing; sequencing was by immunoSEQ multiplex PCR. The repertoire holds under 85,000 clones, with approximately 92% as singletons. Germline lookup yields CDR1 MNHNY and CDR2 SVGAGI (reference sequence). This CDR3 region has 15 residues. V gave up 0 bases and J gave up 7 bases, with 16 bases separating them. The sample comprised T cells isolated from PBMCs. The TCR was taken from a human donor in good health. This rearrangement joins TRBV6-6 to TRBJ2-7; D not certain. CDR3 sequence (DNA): TGTGCCAGCAGTTACTCGAGAAGTAGCTCGGAAGAGCAGTACTTC. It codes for CASSYSRSSSEEQYF.